The rows below give T cell receptor beta chains drawn from one sample of a study of vaccination and CD4 T cells after COVID-19. TCRdb called the PCR reads again in MiXCR, with one record for every CDR3 protein. This table holds over 9,500 distinct CDR3 sequences, about 38% found once. No antigen has been assigned to these receptors. The source material was CD4+ T cells from blood, cultured in vitro. The origin of the receptors is a human donor who had recovered from COVID-19. Each CDR3 is given with its conserved first and last residue. The D gene is left open where the match is weak. Clone size, where shown, is once, few, many, or a class for clones that have expanded.

clone_size	j_call	d_call	v_call	cdr3_nt	cdr3_aa
NA	TRBJ2-3	NA	TRBV20-1	TGCAGTGCTAGAGGGCAGGGGGGGTCCACAGATACGCAGTATTTT	CSARGQGGSTDTQYF
NA	TRBJ2-7	TRBD2	TRBV20-1	TGCAGTGCTGTAGCGGGAGCGGGGTCCTACGAGCAGTACTTC	CSAVAGAGSYEQYF
NA	TRBJ2-1	TRBD2	TRBV6-1	TGTGCCAGCAGGTCCCCCCCGGGACTAGCCTTTGGGGATGAGCAGTTCTTC	CASRSPPGLAFGDEQFF
NA	TRBJ1-5	NA	TRBV20-1	TGCAGGGGGCCCCCTGGCGGGGAATTTAGCAATCAGCCCCAGCATTTT	CRGPPGGEFSNQPQHF
medium-sized	TRBJ2-3	NA	TRBV6-2/TRBV6-3	TGTGCCAGCAGCTCTTATGGGGACGGGTCAGATACGCAGTATTTT	CASSSYGDGSDTQYF
NA	TRBJ1-2	TRBD1	TRBV7-9	TGTGCCGGAGGGACAGAAGCTAACTATGGCTACACCTTC	CAGGTEANYGYTF
few	TRBJ1-1	NA	TRBV6-1	TGTGCCAGCAGTGAAGTCTTGAGGACTGAAGCTTTCTTT	CASSEVLRTEAFF
NA	TRBJ1-2	NA	TRBV6-5	TGTGCCAGCAGTTACGGGCGGGGGCTTTCTGGCTACACCTTC	CASSYGRGLSGYTF
NA	TRBJ2-1	TRBD1	TRBV27	TGTGCCAGCTATCCCCCCGGGACAGGGAGATACAATGAGCAGTTCTTC	CASYPPGTGRYNEQFF
NA	TRBJ1-3	NA	TRBV27	TGTGCCAGCAAACCACACGGCTCTGGAAACACCATATATTTT	CASKPHGSGNTIYF
few	TRBJ1-1	NA	TRBV5-1	TGCGCCAGCAGCCCGACACTGGGGGGCCCTGAAGCTTTCTTT	CASSPTLGGPEAFF
few	TRBJ1-1	NA	TRBV6-5	TGTGCCAGCAGTTACTCGCCCGGGAGCACTGAAGCTTTCTTT	CASSYSPGSTEAFF
few	TRBJ1-5	NA	TRBV19	TGTGCCAGTAGTATGGGTCGGAGGGGTGGCAATCAGCCCCAGCATTTT	CASSMGRRGGNQPQHF
NA	TRBJ2-3	NA	TRBV2	TGTGCCAGCAGCGCGGACTATAGCACAGATACGCAGTATTTT	CASSADYSTDTQYF
NA	TRBJ1-2	NA	TRBV7-2	TGTGCCAGCAGCCCCAACAGGGTGGTTCGCTACACCTTC	CASSPNRVVRYTF
NA	TRBJ1-2	NA	TRBV19	TGTGCCAGCAAAATACAGGGAGGAGTGGATGGCTACACCTTC	CASKIQGGVDGYTF
few	TRBJ2-2	TRBD1	TRBV7-3	TGTGCCAGCAGCTCACGCACAGGGGACAGGGCCAAGCTGTTTTTT	CASSSRTGDRAKLFF
NA	TRBJ2-3	NA	TRBV19	TGTGCCAGTAGTATTCGTTCAGCCTTCACAGATACGCAGTATTTT	CASSIRSAFTDTQYF
few	TRBJ2-1	TRBD1	TRBV6-5	TGTGCCAGCAGTTACTCTTCGGCAGGGGGCGCGTACAATGAGCAGTTCTTC	CASSYSSAGGAYNEQFF
large	TRBJ2-2	NA	TRBV7-2	TGTGCCAGCAGCCGGGGGGGACAGGGTAGCACCGGGGAGCTGTTTTTT	CASSRGGQGSTGELFF
NA	TRBJ1-6	NA	TRBV4-2	TGTGCCAGCAGCCAAGTGAAAGATTCACCCCTCCACTTT	CASSQVKDSPLHF
NA	TRBJ2-1	TRBD2	TRBV20-1	TGCAGTGCTAGACCTCTTACTAGCGCGCAATGGCAGTTCTTC	CSARPLTSAQWQFF
few	TRBJ1-6	NA	TRBV6-1	TGTGCCAGCAGGCAGACAGATCGGAATTCACCCCTCCACTTT	CASRQTDRNSPLHF
few	TRBJ1-6	NA	TRBV2	TGTGCCAGCAGTGATAGAGGCCAGGGATTGGGGTCACGCCACTTT	CASSDRGQGLGSRHF
few	TRBJ1-2	NA	TRBV6-1	TGTGCCAGCAGCCGAGACACCCACGGGAACAAGGCCTATGGCTACACCTTC	CASSRDTHGNKAYGYTF
few	TRBJ2-7	TRBD2	TRBV6-1	TGTGCCAGCAGTGAAGAGACTAGCGGGAGTTACGAGCAGTACTTC	CASSEETSGSYEQYF
few	TRBJ1-6	NA	TRBV15	TGTGCCACAAGTACAGGGCCGAATAATTCACCCCTCCACTTT	CATSTGPNNSPLHF
NA	TRBJ2-5	TRBD2	TRBV2	TGTGCCAGCAGTGAAGGGGCGGGAGTCACTTTTCAAGAGACCCAGTACTTC	CASSEGAGVTFQETQYF
few	TRBJ2-7	TRBD2	TRBV27	TGTGCCAGCAGGAAAGATTCGGGACTAGCGGGGGGAAGCTCCTACGAGCAGTACTTC	CASRKDSGLAGGSSYEQYF
few	TRBJ1-2	NA	TRBV27	TGTGCCAGCAGTTTCTCCAGCCGCTATGGCTACACCTTC	CASSFSSRYGYTF
NA	TRBJ2-7	NA	TRBV14	TGTGCCAGCAGCCACCTAAGCAGGGGAGCCTACGAGCAGTACTTC	CASSHLSRGAYEQYF
NA	TRBJ1-5	NA	TRBV20-1	TGCAGTGCTAGAGGGACATATAGCAATCAGCCCCAGCATTTT	CSARGTYSNQPQHF
few	TRBJ1-1	NA	TRBV20-1	TGCAGTGCCTTGACAGTGAACACTGAAGCTTTCTTT	CSALTVNTEAFF
NA	TRBJ1-4	TRBD1	TRBV20-1	TGCAGTGCTTCCAGGGGGCGGGCTAATGAAAAACTGTTTTTT	CSASRGRANEKLFF
NA	TRBJ1-5	TRBD1	TRBV2	TGTGCCAGCAGCGACAGGGGGGGAAACAATCAGCCCCAGCATTTT	CASSDRGGNNQPQHF
NA	TRBJ2-7	TRBD2	TRBV7-7	TGTGCTAGCAGCTTAGCCTGGACTAGCGGGAGTCCCACGAGCTCCTACGAGCAGTACTTC	CASSLAWTSGSPTSSYEQYF
few	TRBJ2-7	NA	TRBV28	TGTGCCAGCAGAAACCTGGGGGCGGGGAGCTACGAGCAGTACTTC	CASRNLGAGSYEQYF
once	TRBJ2-4	NA	TRBV27	TGTGCCAGCAGAGAAAGACCAGGGCTGGGGGCCAAAAACATTCAGTACTTC	CASRERPGLGAKNIQYF
NA	TRBJ1-5	NA	TRBV28	TGTGCCAGCAGTATCGCGGGTGACCATCAGCCCCAGCATTTT	CASSIAGDHQPQHF
once	TRBJ2-1	NA	TRBV30	TGTGCCTGGACGAGCGGGCTGACCAATGAGCAGTTCTTC	CAWTSGLTNEQFF
NA	TRBJ2-7	TRBD1	TRBV5-8	TGTGCCAGCAGGTACCGACAGGGGGGCTACGAGCAGTACTTC	CASRYRQGGYEQYF
NA	TRBJ2-2	NA	TRBV12-3/TRBV12-4	TGTGCCAGCAGCAGGGTGAACACCGGGGAGCTGTTTTTT	CASSRVNTGELFF
NA	TRBJ2-7	NA	TRBV14	TGTGCCAGCAGCCAAGATTCCAGACCACACGAGCAGTACTTC	CASSQDSRPHEQYF
NA	TRBJ1-1	NA	TRBV24-1	TGTGCCACCAGTGACCCCACACGGAACACTGAAGCTTTCTTT	CATSDPTRNTEAFF
NA	TRBJ2-1	NA	TRBV6-2/TRBV6-3	TGTGCCAGCAGAAACGGATATGAGCAGTTCTTC	CASRNGYEQFF
once	TRBJ2-2	NA	TRBV19	TGTGCCAGTAGTATATCAGGGACCCCCACCGGGGAGCTGTTTTTT	CASSISGTPTGELFF
NA	TRBJ1-1	NA	TRBV12-3/TRBV12-4	TGTGCCAGCAACGTGGACAGTCAGCCTTGGACTGAAGCTTTCTTT	CASNVDSQPWTEAFF
few	TRBJ1-5	NA	TRBV7-9	TGTGCCAGCAGCTTAGGGGAGCACGCGGGTCAGCCCCAGCATTTT	CASSLGEHAGQPQHF
NA	TRBJ2-6	NA	TRBV11-1	TGTGCCAGCGGACCTTTAGCAGGCAGGGCCTCTGGGGCCAACGTCCTGACTTTC	CASGPLAGRASGANVLTF
NA	TRBJ1-6	TRBD1	TRBV7-2	TGTGCCAGCAGACCGGACAGGGGAGGTTCACCCCTCCACTTT	CASRPDRGGSPLHF
few	TRBJ2-6	NA	TRBV19	TGTGCCAGTAGTAAATCCTCGGGGCTTAGTGGGGCCAACGTCCTGACTTTC	CASSKSSGLSGANVLTF
NA	TRBJ2-3	NA	TRBV19	TGTGCCAGTAGTATAGGGGGTGGCGCCGGAGATACGCAGTATTTT	CASSIGGGAGDTQYF
NA	TRBJ1-5	NA	TRBV28	TGTGCCAGCAGTTTACAAGGACATAGCAATCAGCCCCAGCATTTT	CASSLQGHSNQPQHF
once	TRBJ2-6	TRBD1	TRBV5-5	TGTGCCAGCAGCTTCAACAGGGGGGCTGGGGCCAACGTCCTGACTTTC	CASSFNRGAGANVLTF
NA	TRBJ2-7	NA	TRBV2	TGTGCCAGCAGTGAACAGGGTCTCTCCTACGAGCAGTACTTC	CASSEQGLSYEQYF
few	TRBJ1-1	NA	TRBV6-5	TGTGCCAGCAGTTATCAGACAGAAATGAACACTGAAGCTTTCTTT	CASSYQTEMNTEAFF
NA	TRBJ1-2	TRBD1	TRBV27	TGTGCCAGCAGCGTAACCGGGACAGGTCAAAACTATGGCTACACCTTC	CASSVTGTGQNYGYTF
NA	TRBJ2-1	TRBD2	TRBV6-1	TGTGCCAGCAGCCTCACACGAGCGGGAGTGGTCAATGAGCAGTTCTTC	CASSLTRAGVVNEQFF
few	TRBJ2-3	NA	TRBV6-5	TGTGCCAGCAGTTACGGGGGCGCGAAGACAGATACGCAGTATTTT	CASSYGGAKTDTQYF
few	TRBJ1-1	TRBD1	TRBV2	TGTGCCAGCAGAACGCAGGGACAGCCGAACACTGAAGCTTTCTTT	CASRTQGQPNTEAFF